Following are 32 T cell receptor beta chains from one sample sequenced in a study of cytomegalovirus exposure and HLA in healthy donors. PCR involved 60 Vbeta and 13 Jbeta primers. Assay used: immunoSEQ multiplex PCR; TCRdb lists only in-frame clones, some missing. The sample includes 90,000 to 120,000 clones, more than 65% of them seen just once. The sequencing input was PBMCs. These receptors all stem from a male donor in good health and CMV-seronegative.

The rearrangement links TRBV12-5 to TRBJ2-2; D may be TRBD2 (6 bases). The CDR3 runs to 16 residues. Germline V lookup: CDR1 LGHNT, CDR2 FRNRAP. Deletions cut 1 base from V and 4 bases from J, with 13 bases between. The DNA of the CDR3 is TGTGCTAGTGGTTTGGACCGACTAGAAAGCACCGGGGAGCTGTTTTTT. It encodes CASGLDRLESTGELFF.

This rearrangement joins TRBV27 to TRBJ2-1, with D possibly being TRBD2 (6 bases). The CDR3 has 12 residues. Per the germline V gene, CDR1 is MNHEY and CDR2 is SMNVEV (reference sequence). Trimming removed 1 base at V and 13 bases at J, with 11 bases between. The CDR3: CASSLWGRPQFF. CDR3 in DNA: TGTGCCAGCAGTTTATGGGGGAGGCCCCAGTTCTTC.

This chain connects TRBV4-1 to TRBJ2-3; weak D call: TRBD2 (5 bases). This CDR3 has 16 amino acids. V lost 1 base and J 6 bases, leaving 17 bases between the germline ends. The germline CDR1 and CDR2 sequences are MGHRA and YSYEKL. The CDR3, as DNA: TGCGCCAGCAGCCAAGTTGGGCGGGTAATAGGGGATACGCAGTATTTT. It codes for CASSQVGRVIGDTQYF.

The rearrangement joins TRBV5-1 to TRBJ2-7; TRBD2 might be the D (5 bases). Germline V gene data show CDR1 as SGHRS and CDR2 as YFSETQ. V was clipped by 0 bases and J by 2 bases, with 9 bases between them. The CDR3 length is 14 residues. DNA of the CDR3: TGCGCCAGCAGCTTGGCAGCGACTACCTACGAGCAGTACTTC. Translating gives CASSLAATTYEQYF.

The rearrangement links TRBV18 to TRBJ2-1, with 9 bases lining up with TRBD1. The germline V gene encodes CDR1 KGHSH and CDR2 LQKENI. Losses at the gene ends were 3 bases for V and 4 bases for J; bases not matched to a gene: 4. The CDR3 is 15 amino acids. The CDR3 loop is CASSPRTGVYNEQFF. The CDR3 coding sequence is TGTGCCAGCTCACCTCGGACAGGGGTTTACAATGAGCAGTTCTTC.

The V gene is TRBV16, the J gene TRBJ2-7; D remains unclear. Between the trimmed V and J ends, which lost 1 base and 9 bases, there was a span of 19 bases. The CDR3 runs to 15 residues. Germline assignment: CDR1 KGHSY and CDR2 FQNENV. The CDR3 coding sequence is TGTGCCAGCAGCCAATTGGTAGACTCTGCACACGGGCAGTACTTC. Translating gives CASSQLVDSAHGQYF.

This chain uses TRBV19 with TRBJ2-5; TRBD2 agrees at 8 bases. CDR1 and CDR2 from the germline V gene are LNHDA and SQIVND (reference sequence). V gave up 3 bases and J gave up 5 bases; unmatched junction bases: 5. The CDR3 runs to 14 residues. This CDR3 reads CASSMLRGEETQYF. CDR3 DNA: TGTGCCAGTAGTATGTTGCGGGGGGAGGAGACCCAGTACTTC.

The chain uses TRBV6-4 and TRBJ1-6, with D maybe TRBD1 (6 bases). Between the trimmed V and J ends, which lost 3 bases and 7 bases, there was a span of 10 bases. The germline V gene has CDR1 MRHNA and CDR2 SNTAGT. CDR3 length: 14 residues. The CDR3 region has the DNA TGTGCCAGCAGTGAGCGGGGGCCGAATTCACCCCTCCACTTT. It yields the protein CASSERGPNSPLHF.

The CDR3 DNA sequence: TGTGCCAGCAGCCTCACTAGCGGGAGCTACAATGAGCAGTTCTTC. It specifies CASSLTSGSYNEQFF. V gene TRBV27 combines with J gene TRBJ2-1, with 11 bases that match TRBD2. The CDR3 is 15 amino acids. The trim removed 6 bases at V and 3 bases at J, leaving 4 bases unmatched. The V gene's germline CDR1 is MNHEY and CDR2 SMNVEV (reference sequence).

The chain combines TRBV10-1 with TRBJ1-2; TRBD1 is a possible D gene (5 bases). The V gene's germline CDR1 is WNHNN and CDR2 SYGVQD (reference sequence). This CDR3 has 13 residues. V lost 0 bases to trimming and J lost 5 bases, with 7 bases between them. CDR3 bases: TGCGCCAGCAGTGAGTCGGCAGGGTATGGCTACACCTTC. Protein: CASSESAGYGYTF.

The DNA of the CDR3 is TGTGCCAGCAGTGAATCCGACCCCGGGACACTACGCAACTATGGCTACACCTTC. Translating it yields CASSESDPGTLRNYGYTF. The rearrangement links TRBV2 to TRBJ1-2, with D maybe TRBD1 (6 bases). Germline V gene sequence: CDR1 SNHLY, CDR2 FYNNEI. With 2 bases removed from V and 2 bases from J, the gap between germline ends came to 21 bases. The CDR3 extends over 18 amino acids. Based on the CDR3 plus reference TRBV2 and TRBJ1-2, the full variable domain is EPEVTQTPSHQVTQMGQEVILRCVPISNHLYFYWYRQILGQKVEFLVSFYNNEISEKSEIFDDQFSVERPDGSNFTLKIRSTKLEDSAMYFCASSESDPGTLRNYGYTFGSGTRLTVV.

This chain connects TRBV11-2 to TRBJ2-1; 9 bases line up with TRBD2. CDR3 length: 16 amino acids. Per germline, CDR1 SGHAT and CDR2 FQNNGV. With V trimmed by 1 base and J by 6 bases, 7 bases remained unmatched. CDR3 sequence: CASSLVASGIINEQFF. In DNA, the CDR3 is TGTGCCAGCAGCTTAGTGGCTAGCGGGATTATCAATGAGCAGTTCTTC.

The J gene is TRBJ2-7, the V gene TRBV4-2; TRBD2 aligns across 16 bases. The V gene's germline CDR1 is LGHNA and CDR2 YNFKEQ. Unmatched junction bases numbered 21, after V lost 4 bases and J lost 3 bases. The CDR3 length is 22 residues. Here the CDR3 DNA reads TGTGCCAGCAGCCCCGTGGGGGGACTAGCGGGAGGGGGCAACCTCCTCTACTACGAGCAGTACTTC. Translating gives CASSPVGGLAGGGNLLYYEQYF.

The chain joins TRBV7-7 to TRBJ2-7, with TRBD2 matching over 8 bases. The germline CDR1 and CDR2 sequences are SSHAT and FNYEAQ (reference sequence). This CDR3 has 14 residues. The V segment lost 5 bases and the J segment 0 bases; nucleotides outside the gene matches: 3. In DNA, the CDR3 is TGTGCCAGCAGCCCCAGCGGGAGCTCCTACGAGCAGTACTTC. This gives the protein CASSPSGSSYEQYF.

This chain links TRBV2 with TRBJ2-7; possible D gene TRBD1, 6 bases. V was cut by 6 bases and J by 1 base, with 16 bases left in between. Germline V lookup: CDR1 SNHLY, CDR2 FYNNEI. CDR3 size: 15 residues. The CDR3 is CASRNRAYTSYEQYF. The CDR3, as DNA: TGTGCCAGCAGGAACAGGGCTTATACGTCCTACGAGCAGTACTTC.

The chain has TRBV27 and TRBJ1-1; 7 positions match TRBD1. The CDR3 sequence is 13 residues long. V shed 5 bases, J shed 4 bases, and the junction held 4 bases outside the gene matches. CDR1 is MNHEY, CDR2 SMNVEV, per germline (reference sequence). CDR3 in DNA: TGTGCCAGCAGTCCCGACAGGGCCACTGAAGCTTTCTTT. It encodes CASSPDRATEAFF.

The V call is TRBV19, the J call TRBJ1-1; D is ambiguous. V was pared by 4 bases and J by 1 base, with 10 bases between. The CDR3 is made up of 14 amino acids. Looked up from germline, CDR1 is LNHDA and CDR2 is SQIVND (reference sequence). The CDR3 spells CASSNQPENTEAFF. The CDR3 DNA follows: TGTGCCAGTAGTAACCAACCAGAGAACACTGAAGCTTTCTTT.

The V call is TRBV28, the J call TRBJ2-7; D remains unclear. V was cut by 5 bases and J by 6 bases, with 8 bases left in between. The germline V gene encodes CDR1 MDHEN and CDR2 SYDVKM. This CDR3 has 11 residues. CDR3 loop: CASSEDLEQYF. As DNA, the CDR3 is TGTGCCAGCAGTGAGGATCTCGAGCAGTACTTC. The entire variable domain, with the rest obtained from reference TRBV28 and TRBJ2-7, is as follows: DVKVTQSSRYLVKRTGEKVFLECVQDMDHENMFWYRQDPGLGLRLIYFSYDVKMKEKGDIPEGYSVSREKKERFSLILESASTNQTSMYLCASSEDLEQYFGPGTRLTVT.

This chain connects TRBV9 to TRBJ2-1, with 13 bases aligning to TRBD2. The trim removed 3 bases at V and 8 bases at J, leaving 11 bases unmatched. Germline V gene data show CDR1 as SGDLS and CDR2 as YYNGEE. There are 17 residues in the CDR3. CDR3 nucleotide sequence: TGTGCCAGCAGCGAGCACACTGGGACTAGCGGGATCTATGAGCAGTTCTTC. Protein: CASSEHTGTSGIYEQFF.

The rearrangement uses TRBV28 and TRBJ1-2, with D possibly matching TRBD1 (5 bases). Per germline, CDR1 MDHEN and CDR2 SYDVKM. The germline V and J ends were trimmed by 2 bases and 5 bases, with 15 bases remaining between them. The CDR3 is 15 amino acids. In DNA form, the CDR3 reads TGTGCCAGCAGTTTAAGAACAGGAGAAAGATATGGCTACACCTTC. It yields the protein CASSLRTGERYGYTF.

This clone was detected only a few times. The chain recombines TRBV2 with TRBJ2-1; D may be TRBD2 (6 bases). Germline CDR1 and CDR2: SNHLY and FYNNEI. Trimming shortened V by 3 bases and J by 1 base, and 10 bases separated the two germline ends. The length of the CDR3 is 15 residues. The CDR3 nucleotides read TGTGCCAGCAGTGAGCGGCGGGGTTCCTACAATGAGCAGTTCTTC. Its protein product is CASSERRGSYNEQFF.

J is TRBJ2-1 and V is TRBV27; a possible D gene is TRBD2 (6 bases). The germline V and J ends were trimmed by 3 bases and 9 bases, with 18 bases remaining between them. Germline V gene sequence: CDR1 MNHEY, CDR2 SMNVEV (reference sequence). The CDR3 has 15 residues. This CDR3 is CASSFGTLGHGEQFF. Here the CDR3 DNA reads TGTGCCAGCAGTTTCGGGACTTTAGGACATGGTGAGCAGTTCTTC.

The chain uses TRBV10-1 and TRBJ2-2, with a tentative D call TRBD2 (5 bases). The CDR3 length is 14 residues. The germline CDR1 and CDR2 sequences are WNHNN and SYGVQD (reference sequence). V gave up 5 bases and J gave up 1 base, with 8 bases separating them. The CDR3 nucleotides read TGCGCCAGCAGTCCGGACTGGAACACCGGGGAGCTGTTTTTT. Its translation: CASSPDWNTGELFF.

This clone was seen only a few times. The chain links TRBV14 to TRBJ1-1, with unresolved D. V was shortened by 0 bases and J by 1 base, with 12 bases between the two germline ends. The CDR3 spans 16 residues. Germline lookup yields CDR1 SGHDN and CDR2 FVKESK. This CDR3 is CASSQDEIVRNTEAFF. The CDR3, as DNA: TGTGCCAGCAGCCAAGATGAAATCGTTAGGAACACTGAAGCTTTCTTT.

The rearrangement links TRBV25-1 to TRBJ1-1; tentatively, D is TRBD1 (6 bases). CDR3 length: 17 residues. Trimming shortened V by 7 bases and J by 0 bases, and 21 bases separated the two germline ends. Looked up from germline, CDR1 is MGHDK and CDR2 is SYGVNS. The CDR3 here is CASTEGVGGVVNTEAFF. CDR3 in DNA: TGTGCCAGCACCGAGGGAGTAGGGGGGGTTGTGAACACTGAAGCTTTCTTT.

CDR3 nucleotide sequence: TGTGCCAGTACCTCCCCAGGGGCTGGAAACACCATATATTTT. Its protein product is CASTSPGAGNTIYF. The chain couples TRBV19 to TRBJ1-3, with D tentatively TRBD1 (6 bases). Germline lookup yields CDR1 LNHDA and CDR2 SQIVND (reference sequence). The V end lost 7 bases, the J end lost 2 bases, and 12 bases lay between the germline ends. The CDR3 is 14 residues long.

This sequence joins TRBV7-6 and TRBJ1-1; D is possibly TRBD1 (5 bases). V was cut by 1 base and J by 4 bases, with 16 bases left in between. The CDR3 length is 16 residues. Germline CDR1 is SGHVS and CDR2 is FNYEAQ. CDR3 region: CASSLETEAWITEAFF. As DNA, the CDR3 is TGTGCCAGCAGCTTAGAGACAGAGGCATGGATCACTGAAGCTTTCTTT.

The chain uses TRBV7-9 and TRBJ1-2, with D perhaps matching TRBD1 (5 bases). The CDR3 runs 13 residues. Trimming took off 2 bases at V and 2 bases at J, with 6 bases between the two ends. The germline V gene encodes CDR1 SEHNR and CDR2 FQNEAQ (reference sequence). The CDR3 loop reads CASSLRGNYGYTF. The CDR3 DNA reads as TGTGCCAGCAGCTTACGGGGGAACTATGGCTACACCTTC.

This clone was seen only once. The rearrangement uses TRBV6-5 and TRBJ2-7; 9 bases align to TRBD1. Trimming cost V 1 base and J 2 bases; bases outside gene matches: 6. CDR3 size: 16 residues. Looked up from germline, CDR1 is MNHEY and CDR2 is SVGAGI. CDR3 residues: CASSYLSGTGTYEQYF. CDR3 in DNA: TGTGCCAGCAGTTACTTGTCCGGGACAGGGACCTACGAGCAGTACTTC.

The chain is built from TRBV28 and TRBJ1-3, with D hard to call. The ends were cut back, 5 bases at V and 0 bases at J, with 8 bases in the middle. There are 14 residues in the CDR3. The germline V gene encodes CDR1 MDHEN and CDR2 SYDVKM. The CDR3 coding sequence is TGTGCCAGCAGTCTCGGGAGCTCTGGAAACACCATATATTTT. Protein: CASSLGSSGNTIYF.

The count of this clone is one. This rearrangement joins TRBV7-7 to TRBJ2-1; D remains ambiguous. The CDR3 is 16 amino acids. V lost 5 bases and J 3 bases, leaving 17 bases between the germline ends. Germline lookup yields CDR1 SSHAT and CDR2 FNYEAQ (reference sequence). The CDR3 DNA is TGTGCCAGCAGCCCCACTGCGTCTAGAAGCTACAATGAGCAGTTCTTC. The encoded protein is CASSPTASRSYNEQFF.

The chain combines TRBV6-1 with TRBJ1-3; D is uncertain. CDR1 is MNHNS and CDR2 is SASEGT in the germline V gene. This CDR3 spans 16 amino acids. Between the trimmed V and J ends, which lost 3 bases and 2 bases, there was a span of 14 bases. CDR3 in DNA: TGTGCCAGCAGTGAGAGATGGACTCTCACTGGAAACACCATATATTTT. Its translation: CASSERWTLTGNTIYF.